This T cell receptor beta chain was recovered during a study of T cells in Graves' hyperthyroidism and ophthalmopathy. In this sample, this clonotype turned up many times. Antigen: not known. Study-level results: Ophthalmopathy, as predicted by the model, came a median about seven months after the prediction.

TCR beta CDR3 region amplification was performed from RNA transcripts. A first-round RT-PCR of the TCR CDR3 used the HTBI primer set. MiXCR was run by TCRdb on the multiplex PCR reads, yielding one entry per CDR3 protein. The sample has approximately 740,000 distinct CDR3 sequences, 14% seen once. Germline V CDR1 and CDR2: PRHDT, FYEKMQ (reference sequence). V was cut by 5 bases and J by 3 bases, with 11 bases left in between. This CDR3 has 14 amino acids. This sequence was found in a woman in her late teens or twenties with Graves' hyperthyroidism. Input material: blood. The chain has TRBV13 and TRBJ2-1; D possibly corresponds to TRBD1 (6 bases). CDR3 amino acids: CASSRRDIYNEQFF. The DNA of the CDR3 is TGTGCCAGCAGCCGCCGGGACATCTACAATGAGCAGTTCTTC.